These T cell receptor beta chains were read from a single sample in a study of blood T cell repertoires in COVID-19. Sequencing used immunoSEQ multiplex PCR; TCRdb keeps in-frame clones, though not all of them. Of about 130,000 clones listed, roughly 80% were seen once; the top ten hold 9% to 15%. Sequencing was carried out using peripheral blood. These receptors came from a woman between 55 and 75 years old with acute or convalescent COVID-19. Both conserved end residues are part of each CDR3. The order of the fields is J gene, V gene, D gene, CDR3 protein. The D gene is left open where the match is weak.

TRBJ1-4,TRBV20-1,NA,CSASSGLRVFF
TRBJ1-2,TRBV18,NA,CASSPDVDSKGYTF
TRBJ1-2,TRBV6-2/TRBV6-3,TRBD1,CASSYSVEGGHYGYTF
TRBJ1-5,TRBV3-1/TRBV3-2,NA,CASSQGVPGERRNQPQHF
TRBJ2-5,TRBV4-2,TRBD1,CASSLDRVETQYF
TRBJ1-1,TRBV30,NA,CAWSSQGNTEAFF
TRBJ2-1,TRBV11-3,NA,CASSFDTTGIQFF
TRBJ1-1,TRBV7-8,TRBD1,CASSSPGTGTEAFF
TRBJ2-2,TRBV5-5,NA,CASSLGQLTGELFF
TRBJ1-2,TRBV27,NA,CASSPNNRARAGGYTF
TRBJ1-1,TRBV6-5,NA,CASSLGEGRAFF
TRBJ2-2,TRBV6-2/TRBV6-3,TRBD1,CASSTGQATGELFF
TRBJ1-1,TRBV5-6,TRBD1,CASSIPTGTFPMNTEAFF
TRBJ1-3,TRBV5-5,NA,CASSSRGGMFGNTIYF
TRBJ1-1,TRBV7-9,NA,CASSPKGGTSEAFF
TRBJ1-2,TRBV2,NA,CASGALGGYTF